This T cell receptor (beta chain) was profiled in a study of blood T cell repertoires in COVID-19. The wider study: Sample material is recorded as cDNA or gDNA derived from T cells, B-cell-depleted T cells, or PBMCs.

The repertoire was sequenced with immunoSEQ multiplex PCR; TCRdb's copy has only in-frame clones and lacks some. The sample has under 20,000 clones, over 70% seen once. This clone appeared a few times. The CDR3 runs 11 residues. Germline V CDR1 and CDR2: SGHDN, FVKESK. Trimming left V 3 bases short and J 7 bases short, with 7 bases between. This chain uses TRBV14 with TRBJ2-7; D is ambiguous. The receptor's source is a human donor in a cohort sampled during active COVID-19. The sequencing sample was made of peripheral blood. CDR3 region: CASSHLLEQYF. The CDR3 DNA follows: TGTGCCAGCAGCCACCTTCTGGAGCAGTACTTC.